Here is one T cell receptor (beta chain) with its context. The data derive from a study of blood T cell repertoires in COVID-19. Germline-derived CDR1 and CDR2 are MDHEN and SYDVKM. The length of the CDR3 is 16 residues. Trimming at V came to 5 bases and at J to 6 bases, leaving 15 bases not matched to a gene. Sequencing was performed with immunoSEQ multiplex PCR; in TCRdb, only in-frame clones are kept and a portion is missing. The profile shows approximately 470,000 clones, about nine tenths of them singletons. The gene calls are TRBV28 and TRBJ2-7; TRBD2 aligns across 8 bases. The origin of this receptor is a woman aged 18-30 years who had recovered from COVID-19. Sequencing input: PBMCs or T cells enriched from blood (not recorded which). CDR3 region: CASSPRGSGGLGEQYF. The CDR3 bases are TGTGCCAGCAGTCCGAGGGGGAGCGGGGGTTTGGGCGAGCAGTACTTC.